This T cell receptor (beta chain) appears in the sequencing data of a study of PD-L1 blockade in urothelial cancer. Study background: The analyses of blood took place 3 weeks (second dose) and 6 weeks after treatment start.

What went into each PCR as a spike was synthetic TCR analog templates. This table comes from immunoSEQ multiplex PCR, and its TCRdb copy is limited to in-frame clones, with some not included. The sample contains about 86,000 clones, about 85% of which appear only once. CDR3 length equals 16 residues. Germline assignment: CDR1 SGHNT and CDR2 YENEEA. Unmatched junction bases numbered 9, after V lost 5 bases and J lost 0 bases. Study-wide points: Pretreatment blood TCR clonality under the median forecast improved survival.

About this clone: No antigen is known for it.

As for time point: pretreatment peripheral blood. Per patient, between 1 and 8 samples were collected at pretreatment and on-treatment time points. This chain links TRBV11-3 with TRBJ1-1, with 7 bases aligning to TRBD1. This clonotype originated in a man aged 55 to 70 with urothelial cancer. The source was PBMCs, collected around atezolizumab (anti-PD-L1) treatment. This CDR3 reads CASSHGTETLNTEAFF. The CDR3 region has the DNA TGTGCCAGCAGCCACGGGACAGAGACTTTGAACACTGAAGCTTTCTTT.